Only a few counts were recorded for the clone carrying this T cell receptor beta chain. Its target is not known. This specimen belongs to a study of T cell repertoires in cytomegalovirus infection. Study-level findings and limits: Ex vivo, HLA-C-restricted CMV-specific TCR beta clonotypes prevailed over the rest of the response. There were carriers of CMV plus the relevant HLA, and cumulative public TCR beta family frequency identified them.

The germline V gene has CDR1 LNHNV and CDR2 YYDKDF (reference sequence). The CDR3 spans 14 residues. V lost 1 base and J 4 bases, leaving 10 bases between the germline ends. TCRdb re-derived calls from the reads in MiXCR, one entry per CDR3 protein. The sample contains about 260,000 distinct CDR3 sequences, roughly an eighth of which appear only once. The rearrangement uses TRBV15 and TRBJ2-5, with D maybe TRBD2 (6 bases). The sequenced sample consisted of PBMCs. The source is a human donor in good health (CMV status not recorded). Some clones in this sample may be carry-over from other donors' samples. The CDR3 spells CATSRGGAGETQYF. CDR3 DNA sequence: TGTGCCACCAGCAGAGGAGGAGCGGGAGAGACCCAGTACTTC.